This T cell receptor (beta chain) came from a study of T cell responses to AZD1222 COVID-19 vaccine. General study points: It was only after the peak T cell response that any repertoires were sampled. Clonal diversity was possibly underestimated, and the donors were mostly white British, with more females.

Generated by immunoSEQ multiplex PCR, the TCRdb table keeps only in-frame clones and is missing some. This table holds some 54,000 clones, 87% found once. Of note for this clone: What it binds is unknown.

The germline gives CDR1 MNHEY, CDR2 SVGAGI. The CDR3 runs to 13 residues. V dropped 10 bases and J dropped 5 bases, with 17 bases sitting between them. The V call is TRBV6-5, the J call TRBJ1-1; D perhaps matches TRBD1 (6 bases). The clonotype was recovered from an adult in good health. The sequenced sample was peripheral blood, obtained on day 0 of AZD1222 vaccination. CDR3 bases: TGTGCCACAAGCCGAGGGGGGACGACTGAAGCTTTCTTT. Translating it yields CATSRGGTTEAFF.